This TCR beta chain was recovered during a study of cytomegalovirus exposure and HLA in healthy donors (dated by TCRdb to between 2016 and 2019). Notes on the research overall: According to a later analysis, the 120 or so validation repertoires were produced on the same platform as the 680 or so repertoires of the first cohort. The study aimed to test whether signatures of past pathogen exposure could be identified by cataloging public T cell receptors. In addition to the first cohort of around 670 subjects, a separate validation cohort of 120 different subjects was used. To predict cytomegalovirus infection status, the study brought together high-throughput TCR immunosequencing, statistical association of individual TCRs with disease status, and machine learning.

Separate from the approximately 670-subject first cohort, the validation cohort of about 110 subjects was the group to which the donors belonged. What the authors observed across the whole study: The validation cohort had no HLA typing available for a later analysis, so co-occurrence within that cohort was assessed over all 120 or so repertoires. The study listed 150 to 200 TCR beta chains as associated with cytomegalovirus. A few of the identified cytomegalovirus-associated TCR beta chains were confirmed in vitro to be specific for cytomegalovirus antigens. The classifier was reported to diagnose cytomegalovirus status with high specificity and sensitivity in both the original cohort and the validation cohort. Across donors, most TCR sequences were observed very rarely, whereas some public TCRs were present in many individuals. Subsequent analysis determined that TCRs grouped into clusters in the first cohort also showed a tendency toward co-occurrence across the 120 or so validation repertoires, and approximately 93% of cluster scores exceeded 0. The authors suggested that the approach could potentially be extended to other disease states and immunological phenotypes.

CDR1 and CDR2 are drawn from the germline V gene: SGHAT, FQNNGV. Relative to germline, V is missing 5 bases and J is missing 2 bases, with 9 bases of the junction outside any gene match. The CDR3 runs 15 amino acids, cysteine and valine included. Of the read, only the CDR3 DNA is kept; its 45 bases are in frame from base 1. As for this clone: Its antigen target is currently unknown. Per-base qualities were not stored, and no clone one base away is much larger.

Libraries were constructed by the immunoSEQ multiplex PCR assay. The authors processed their data as follows. A statistical classification framework was built to diagnose cytomegalovirus status from the catalog of TCR beta chain sequences. Entries here come from immuneACCESS through TCRdb and include only in-frame sequences with V and J called. Some clones fail to appear in such tables; in the studies checked, an unresolved V gene covers under half of the shortfall, and the cause of the remainder is unknown. That table furnishes V, J and clone size, whereas the DNA furnished D and trimming. For this sample there are a few hundred thousand clones; nearly 90% appear just once. Clones ranked in the top ten supply more than 0.35% of the sample.

Sequencing input: PBMCs. The TCR sequence derives from a woman in her late teens or twenties in good health and CMV-seronegative. The rearrangement combines TRBV11-2 with TRBJ2-7, and 7 junctional nucleotides match TRBD1. The encoded CDR3 is CASSLLLGTAYEQYV. The DNA sequence is given as TGTGCCAGCAGCCTACTCCTGGGGACAGCCTACGAGCAGTACGTC.